A selection of T cell receptor beta chains follows, all from one sample in a study of shared clonotypes between healthy human individuals. This table comes from immunoSEQ multiplex PCR, and its TCRdb copy is limited to in-frame clones, with some not included. The sample yields 2 million to 2.5 million clones, 95% seen once. Sequences were obtained from naive CD4+ T cells sorted from blood. The receptor set was obtained from a man aged 18-30 years in good health. The CDR3 runs from the conserved cysteine through the conserved F or W. The D gene is left open where the match is weak. Expanded clones are given a class, and other clones once, few, many or no size at all.

>once|NA|TRBV28|TRBJ2-1
CASSLDHSYNEQFF
TGTGCCAGCAGTTTGGATCACTCCTACAATGAGCAGTTCTTC
>NA|NA|TRBV2|TRBJ1-2
CASSENPGIYGYTF
TGTGCCAGCAGTGAAAATCCAGGGATCTATGGCTACACCTTC
>NA|NA|TRBV7-2|TRBJ2-5
CASSLAGTRGETQYF
TGTGCCAGCAGCTTAGCCGGGACTCGAGGGGAGACCCAGTACTTC
>NA|TRBD2|TRBV7-2|TRBJ2-1
CASSPRGASGRALGHEQFF
TGTGCCAGCAGCCCTCGCGGCGCTAGCGGGAGGGCCCTCGGCCATGAGCAGTTCTTC
>NA|NA|TRBV6-1|TRBJ2-2
CASSEASAGTGELFF
TGTGCCAGCAGTGAGGCTAGCGCCGGCACCGGGGAGCTGTTTTTT
>NA|TRBD1|TRBV28|TRBJ1-4
CAGRGTANEKLFF
TGTGCCGGACGCGGGACAGCTAATGAAAAACTGTTTTTT
>NA|NA|TRBV25-1|TRBJ1-2
CATNSPGVGAYGYTF
TGTGCCACCAACAGCCCAGGAGTAGGGGCCTATGGCTACACCTTC
>once|NA|TRBV7-9|TRBJ1-5
CASSLMAGGPQHF
TGTGCCAGCAGCTTAATGGCTGGGGGGCCCCAGCATTTT
>NA|TRBD1|TRBV19|TRBJ1-4
CASSNRGSGEKLFF
TGTGCCAGTAGTAACAGGGGATCGGGTGAAAAACTGTTTTTT
>once|NA|TRBV7-9|TRBJ1-1
CASSFGENTEAFF
TGTGCCAGCAGCTTTGGAGAAAACACTGAAGCTTTCTTT
>NA|NA|TRBV19|TRBJ1-1
CASSAGSNTEAFF
TGTGCCAGTAGCGCGGGGTCGAACACTGAAGCTTTCTTT
>NA|NA|TRBV6-1|TRBJ2-7
CASTGDHEQYF
TGTGCCAGCACAGGGGATCACGAGCAGTACTTC
>NA|NA|TRBV13|TRBJ2-3
CASSLEMREDTQYF
TGTGCCAGCAGCTTAGAGATGCGAGAAGATACGCAGTATTTT
>NA|NA|TRBV4-1|TRBJ1-2
CASSQEQGSNSYGYTF
TGCGCCAGCAGCCAAGAGCAGGGGTCCAACTCCTATGGCTACACCTTC
>NA|TRBD1|TRBV7-9|TRBJ2-7
CASSSAGQVRYEQYF
TGTGCCAGCAGCTCAGCCGGACAGGTTCGCTACGAGCAGTACTTC
>once|NA|TRBV28|TRBJ1-1
CASSLKQGLYTEAFF
TGTGCCAGCAGTTTAAAACAGGGATTGTACACTGAAGCTTTCTTT
>NA|NA|TRBV6-5|TRBJ1-1
CASSYRSTTEAFF
TGTGCCAGCAGTTACAGGTCGACCACTGAAGCTTTCTTT
>few|TRBD1|TRBV30|TRBJ1-6
CAWNEGTGYNSPLHF
TGTGCCTGGAACGAAGGGACAGGTTATAATTCACCCCTCCACTTT
>NA|TRBD1|TRBV6-6|TRBJ1-4
CASSLNRGPGKLFF
TGTGCCAGCAGCCTGAACAGGGGGCCCGGAAAACTGTTTTTT
>NA|NA|TRBV7-2|TRBJ2-2
CASSWAGTNTGELFF
TGTGCCAGCAGCTGGGCGGGAACGAACACCGGGGAGCTGTTTTTT
>NA|NA|TRBV5-1|TRBJ1-3
CASSPGTRGNTIYF
TGCGCCAGCAGCCCGGGGACGCGAGGAAACACCATATATTTT
>NA|NA|TRBV7-2|TRBJ1-2
CASSLGAGANYGYTF
TGTGCCAGCAGCTTAGGGGCGGGAGCCAACTATGGCTACACCTTC
>NA|TRBD1|TRBV28|TRBJ1-5
CASTNRDSYSNQPQHF
TGTGCCAGCACAAATAGGGACAGTTATAGCAATCAGCCCCAGCATTTT
>NA|NA|TRBV2|TRBJ1-1
CASSFTTAIQAFF
TGTGCCAGCAGTTTTACAACGGCTATTCAAGCTTTCTTT
>NA|NA|TRBV7-8|TRBJ2-5
CASSLAGGVETQYF
TGTGCCAGCAGCTTAGCGGGGGGAGTGGAGACCCAGTACTTC
>NA|NA|TRBV28|TRBJ1-2
CASSSAPGRAKIGYGYTF
TGTGCCAGCAGTTCCGCCCCCGGACGGGCTAAGATTGGCTATGGCTACACCTTC
>NA|NA|TRBV7-2|TRBJ2-4
CASSLNIPDPNIQYF
TGTGCCAGCAGCTTAAACATTCCAGACCCAAACATTCAGTACTTC
>NA|TRBD1|TRBV19|TRBJ2-7
CASSGFRTGVSIGEQYF
TGTGCCAGTAGTGGCTTTCGGACAGGGGTTTCGATTGGCGAGCAGTACTTC
>NA|TRBD2|TRBV5-1|TRBJ2-7
CASSWGPSGSSYEQYF
TGCGCCAGCAGCTGGGGACCTAGCGGGAGCTCCTACGAGCAGTACTTC
>NA|NA|TRBV6-1|TRBJ2-1
CASKGGAPGNEQFF
TGTGCCAGCAAGGGGGGCGCCCCGGGGAATGAGCAGTTCTTC
>NA|TRBD1|TRBV6-6|TRBJ2-1
CASSYIRGSSNEQFF
TGTGCCAGCAGTTATATCAGGGGGTCAAGCAATGAGCAGTTCTTC
>NA|NA|TRBV5-6|TRBJ1-2
CASNLGTNYGYTF
TGTGCCAGCAACCTCGGTACTAACTATGGCTACACCTTC
>NA|NA|TRBV30|TRBJ2-5
CAWSVRGGRSETQYF
TGTGCCTGGAGTGTGCGGGGCGGGCGGTCGGAGACCCAGTACTTC